Presented here are 14 T cell receptor beta chains from one specimen sequenced in a study of blood T cell repertoires in COVID-19. Data came from immunoSEQ multiplex PCR; TCRdb stores just in-frame clones and leaves some out. The sample shows some 320,000 clones, about nine tenths of them seen only once. Sequences were obtained from PBMCs or T cells enriched from blood (not recorded which). These receptors were taken from a man between 60 and 75 years old who had recovered from COVID-19.

This clone was recorded only once. The chain has TRBV5-1 and TRBJ2-3; TRBD1 is a possible D gene (6 bases). The V end was cut by 3 bases, the J end by 8 bases, with 10 bases between. This CDR3 comprises 12 residues. Germline CDR1 is SGHRS and CDR2 is YFSETQ. CDR3 sequence: CASSSGEGTQYF. The CDR3 coding sequence is TGCGCCAGCAGCTCAGGGGAAGGTACGCAGTATTTT.

The genes are TRBV25-1 and TRBJ2-1; 13 positions match TRBD2. Looked up from germline, CDR1 is MGHDK and CDR2 is SYGVNS. The CDR3 is made up of 18 amino acids. V lost 4 bases to trimming and J lost 7 bases; unmatched junction nucleotides: 13. The DNA for the CDR3 is TGTGCCAGCAGTGTCGGACTAGCGGGAGTGGCGGGGGGGAATGAGCAGTTCTTC. This gives the protein CASSVGLAGVAGGNEQFF.

The V call is TRBV6-1, the J call TRBJ1-1; maybe TRBD1 (5 bases). There are 16 residues in the CDR3. V gave up 4 bases and J gave up 1 base, with 16 bases separating them. CDR1 MNHNS and CDR2 SASEGT come from the germline V gene. The CDR3 region is CASSGTGPDTNTEAFF. CDR3 in DNA: TGTGCCAGCAGTGGAACAGGTCCTGATACGAACACTGAAGCTTTCTTT.

V gene TRBV9 combines with J gene TRBJ1-3; TRBD1 agrees at 10 bases. CDR3 size: 16 residues. Losses at the gene ends were 0 bases for V and 3 bases for J; bases not matched to a gene: 3. Germline V gives CDR1 SGDLS, CDR2 YYNGEE. CDR3 protein: CASSVGQGANGNTIYF. Here the CDR3 DNA reads TGTGCCAGCAGCGTAGGACAGGGGGCCAATGGAAACACCATATATTTT.

This clone occurred once. The chain uses TRBV19 and TRBJ2-2; perhaps TRBD2 as D (6 bases). Germline values: CDR1 LNHDA, CDR2 SQIVND (reference sequence). Trimming stripped 5 bases from V and 3 bases from J, with 19 bases between. The CDR3 runs to 17 residues. The CDR3 sequence is CASSLQLALGYTGELFF. The DNA for the CDR3 is TGTGCCAGTAGTCTTCAGCTAGCGCTAGGGTACACCGGGGAGCTGTTTTTT.

V usage is TRBV29-1 and J usage is TRBJ2-3; D is possibly TRBD2 (6 bases). The germline CDR1 and CDR2 sequences are SQVTM and ANQGSEA. V was shortened by 8 bases and J by 6 bases, with 18 bases between the two germline ends. The CDR3 consists of 13 residues. The CDR3 bases are TGCAGCTCCGCTCCAGGAGGGGTCGATACGCAGTATTTT. Translation gives CSSAPGGVDTQYF.

The chain carries TRBV6-2 or TRBV6-3 and TRBJ2-7, with 12 positions matching TRBD1. The CDR3 spans 16 residues. J was trimmed by 2 bases and V by 6 bases; bases with no gene match: 8. Germline V lookup: CDR1 MNHEY, CDR2 SVGEGT. The CDR3 DNA reads TGTGCCAGCAGCGACCTGGGACAGGGGGCGACCTACGAGCAGTACTTC. It translates to CASSDLGQGATYEQYF.

This chain joins TRBV2 and TRBJ1-3; the D is unclear. This CDR3 has 15 residues. Germline CDR1 SNHLY, CDR2 FYNNEI. Deletions cut 4 bases from V and 9 bases from J, with 19 bases between. CDR3 coding DNA: TGTGCCAGCAGTGCTGGACGGACGAGTGGGAGCACCATATATTTT. It is translated as CASSAGRTSGSTIYF.

This clone was picked up a small number of times. The CDR3 DNA reads as TGTGCCATCAGGACGGACAGGGGGGCCGACTCACCCCTCCACTTT. It yields the protein CAIRTDRGADSPLHF. The chain uses TRBV10-3 and TRBJ1-6, with TRBD1 identical over 10 bases. CDR3 length: 15 amino acids. The trim removed 6 bases at V and 10 bases at J, leaving 9 bases unmatched. Germline loops: CDR1 ENHRY, CDR2 SYGVKD.

This clone has a handful of counts. The chain employs TRBV6-6 and TRBJ1-1; D gene ambiguous. The CDR3 consists of 14 residues. V lost 0 bases and J lost 2, with 7 bases in between. Germline loops: CDR1 MNHNY, CDR2 SVGAGI (reference sequence). The CDR3 reads CASSYSEPNTEAFF. Here the CDR3 DNA reads TGTGCCAGCAGTTACTCGGAGCCCAACACTGAAGCTTTCTTT.

The chain combines TRBV6-2 or TRBV6-3 with TRBJ1-5, with a tentative D call TRBD1 (5 bases). V dropped 7 bases and J dropped 4 bases, with 26 bases sitting between them. The CDR3 is 18 residues long. Germline V CDR1 and CDR2: MNHEY, SVGEGT. The CDR3 here is CASTPGGRDRSWNQPQHF. CDR3 nucleotide sequence: TGTGCCAGCACCCCCGGGGGGAGGGACCGGTCCTGGAATCAGCCCCAGCATTTT.

This chain links TRBV3-1 (or the pseudogene TRBV3-2) with TRBJ2-3; possibly TRBD1 for D (5 bases). Germline CDR1 LGHDT, CDR2 YNNKEL (reference sequence). CDR3 length equals 16 residues. V lost 0 bases to trimming and J lost 3 bases, with 13 bases between them. The CDR3 loop is CASSQDPGILTDTQYF. The CDR3 DNA sequence: TGTGCCAGCAGCCAAGATCCAGGGATTCTAACAGATACGCAGTATTTT.

The chain combines TRBV29-1 with TRBJ1-4; maybe TRBD1 (5 bases). V gave up 5 bases and J gave up 8 bases, with 15 bases separating them. The CDR3 covers 13 residues. Germline assignment: CDR1 SQVTM and CDR2 ANQGSEA. CDR3 in DNA: TGCAGCGTTACGGGCGGGGGTATGGAAAAACTGTTTTTT. Encoded protein: CSVTGGGMEKLFF.

Concerning this clone: Other DNA variants within this sample encode the same CDR3. The V call is TRBV5-4, the J call TRBJ1-2; 8 nucleotides match TRBD1. The length of the CDR3 is 13 residues. The V gene end was trimmed by 4 bases and the J gene end by 8 bases; junction bases not matched to a gene: 7. Germline lookup yields CDR1 SGHNT and CDR2 YYREEE (reference sequence). The CDR3 sequence: CASSPQGARGYTF. CDR3 in DNA: TGTGCCAGCAGCCCGCAGGGGGCGCGGGGCTACACCTTC.